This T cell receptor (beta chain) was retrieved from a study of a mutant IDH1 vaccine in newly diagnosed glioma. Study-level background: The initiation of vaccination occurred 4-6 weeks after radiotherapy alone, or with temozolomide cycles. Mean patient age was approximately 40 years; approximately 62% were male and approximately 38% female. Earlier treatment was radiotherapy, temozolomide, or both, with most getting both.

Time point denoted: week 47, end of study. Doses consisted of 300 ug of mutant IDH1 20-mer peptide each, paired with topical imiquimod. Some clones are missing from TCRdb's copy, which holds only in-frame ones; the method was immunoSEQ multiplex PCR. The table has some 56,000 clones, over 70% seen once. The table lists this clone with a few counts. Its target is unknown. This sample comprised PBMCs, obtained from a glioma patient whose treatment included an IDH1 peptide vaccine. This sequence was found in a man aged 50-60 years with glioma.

The DNA for the CDR3 is TGTGCCAGCAGCATCTTCCTTTCCGGGACCGGAGGAGCCACCATATATTTT. Translation gives CASSIFLSGTGGATIYF. V is TRBV7-9 and J is TRBJ1-3; D is possibly TRBD1 (5 bases). The CDR3 has 17 residues. The germline CDR1 and CDR2 sequences are SEHNR and FQNEAQ (reference sequence). The germline V and J ends were trimmed by 5 bases and 9 bases, with 26 bases remaining between them. The whole variable domain, filled in from reference TRBV7-9 and TRBJ1-3, reads DTGVSQNPRHKITKRGQNVTFRCDPISEHNRLYWYRQTLGQGPEFLTYFQNEAQLEKSRLLSDRFSAERPKGSFSTLEIQRTEQGDSAMYLCASSIFLSGTGGATIYFGEGSWLTVV.